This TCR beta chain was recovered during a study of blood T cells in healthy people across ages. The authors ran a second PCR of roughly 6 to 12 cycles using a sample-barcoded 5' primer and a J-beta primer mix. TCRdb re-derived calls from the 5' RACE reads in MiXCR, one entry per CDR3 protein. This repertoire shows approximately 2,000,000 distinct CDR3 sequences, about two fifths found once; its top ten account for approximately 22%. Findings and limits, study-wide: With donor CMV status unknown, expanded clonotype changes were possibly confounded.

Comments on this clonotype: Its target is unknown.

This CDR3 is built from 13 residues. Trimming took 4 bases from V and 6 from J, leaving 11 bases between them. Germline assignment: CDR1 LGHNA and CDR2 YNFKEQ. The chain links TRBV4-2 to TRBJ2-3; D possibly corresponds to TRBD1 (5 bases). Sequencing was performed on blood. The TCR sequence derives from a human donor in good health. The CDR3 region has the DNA TGTGCCAGCAGCCCGGACACAATGGATACGCAGTATTTT. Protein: CASSPDTMDTQYF.